This entry lists 26 T cell receptor beta chains sequenced from one sample in a study of blood T cell repertoires in COVID-19. The method was immunoSEQ multiplex PCR; TCRdb's version includes in-frame clones alone and lacks a portion of them. The top ten hold over 4.5% of the sample, which has fewer than 400,000 clones, over 75% seen once. The sample comprised PBMCs or T cells enriched from blood (not recorded which). The receptors come from a man aged 30 to 45 who had recovered from COVID-19.

This sequence joins TRBV3-1 (or the pseudogene TRBV3-2) and TRBJ2-6; TRBD1 matches 10 bases. The germline CDR1 and CDR2 sequences are LGHDT and YNNKEL (reference sequence). Losses at the gene ends were 3 bases for V and 4 bases for J; bases not matched to a gene: 12. CDR3 length equals 19 residues. CDR3 loop: CASSQIWDRGPDGANVLTF. The DNA for the CDR3 is TGTGCCAGCAGCCAGATCTGGGACAGGGGACCGGACGGGGCCAACGTCCTGACTTTC.

The chain uses TRBV28 and TRBJ1-6, with a weak D call TRBD1 (6 bases). The CDR3 covers 15 residues. Germline V gene sequence: CDR1 MDHEN, CDR2 SYDVKM. V shed 5 bases and J shed 5 bases, with 13 bases lying between them. This CDR3 reads CASSILTGNNSPLHF. The CDR3 coding sequence is TGTGCCAGCAGTATACTCACAGGGAATAATTCACCCCTCCACTTT.

The J gene is TRBJ2-2, the V gene TRBV5-4, with D tentatively TRBD2 (6 bases). In germline, CDR1 is SGHNT, CDR2 YYREEE (reference sequence). The V gene lost 5 bases and the J gene lost 4 bases, with 12 bases spanning the gap. This CDR3 spans 14 amino acids. The chain's CDR3 is CASRGGEFTGELFF. For the CDR3, the DNA is TGTGCCAGCAGAGGCGGGGAATTCACCGGGGAGCTGTTTTTT.

The genes are TRBV20-1 and TRBJ2-7; maybe TRBD2 (5 bases). CDR3 length: 17 residues. Germline V gene sequence: CDR1 DFQATT, CDR2 SNEGSKA (reference sequence). V lost 3 bases, J lost 5 bases, and 26 bases lay in between. The CDR3 loop is CSASGLGVAKEIHEQYF. The CDR3 coding sequence is TGCAGTGCTAGTGGATTGGGAGTAGCGAAAGAAATCCACGAGCAGTACTTC.

This sequence joins TRBV3-1 (or the pseudogene TRBV3-2) and TRBJ2-7; D perhaps matches TRBD2 (6 bases). Germline V gene data show CDR1 as LGHDT and CDR2 as YNNKEL (reference sequence). Trimming stripped 4 bases from V and 9 bases from J, with 16 bases between. This CDR3 is built from 13 residues. The CDR3 is CASSRTIALGQYF. The CDR3 DNA reads TGTGCCAGCAGCCGGACTATCGCCCTTGGGCAGTACTTC.

The chain has TRBV11-2 and TRBJ2-1, with TRBD1 identical over 10 bases. The J segment lost 4 bases and the V segment lost 5 bases, leaving 5 bases of the junction unmatched. The CDR3 has 15 residues. The germline V gene has CDR1 SGHAT and CDR2 FQNNGV. The CDR3 bases are TGTGCCAGCAGCCCTGGACAGGGGGGATACAATGAGCAGTTCTTC. It is translated as CASSPGQGGYNEQFF.

This clone was observed once. The rearrangement uses TRBV27 and TRBJ2-7, with D possibly matching TRBD2 (6 bases). This CDR3 has 14 amino acids. With 1 base removed from V and 4 bases from J, the gap between germline ends came to 11 bases. Germline V gene data show CDR1 as MNHEY and CDR2 as SMNVEV (reference sequence). The CDR3 DNA is TGTGCCAGCAGTTTATTTGGGGGAGGTTACGAGCAGTACTTC. Encoded protein: CASSLFGGGYEQYF.

This clone was picked up a small number of times. CDR3 in amino acids: CASSLVSPGEQFF. CDR3 nucleotide sequence: TGTGCCAGCAGCTTAGTAAGTCCAGGTGAGCAGTTCTTC. The rearrangement links TRBV11-2 to TRBJ2-1; no clear D. Trimming stripped 1 base from V and 9 bases from J, with 10 bases between. This CDR3 is 13 amino acids long. Germline V CDR1 and CDR2: SGHAT, FQNNGV.

This chain connects TRBV5-4 to TRBJ1-2; 9 bases fit TRBD1. Germline CDR1 reads SGHNT; CDR2 reads YYREEE (reference sequence). V trimming: 2 bases; J trimming: 8 bases; junction bases outside the gene matches: 7. This CDR3 comprises 14 residues. CDR3 amino acids: CASSFSGTGLGYTF. CDR3 bases: TGTGCCAGCAGCTTTTCCGGGACAGGGCTAGGCTACACCTTC.

The chain carries TRBV10-3 and TRBJ2-5, with TRBD1 identical over 12 bases. CDR1 and CDR2 (germline): ENHRY, SYGVKD. V lost 7 bases to trimming and J lost 5 bases; unmatched junction nucleotides: 8. CDR3 size: 15 residues. This chain's CDR3 is CAIKGGQGAGETQYF. DNA of the CDR3: TGTGCCATCAAGGGGGGACAGGGGGCCGGCGAGACCCAGTACTTC.

This clone was observed a single time. The rearrangement joins TRBV18 to TRBJ2-5, with 10 nucleotides matching TRBD1. Trimming cost V 2 bases and J 7 bases; bases outside gene matches: 4. The CDR3 is 14 residues long. CDR1 is KGHSH and CDR2 is LQKENI in the germline V gene. The CDR3 DNA follows: TGTGCCAGCTCACCATTCCGGGACAGGGGGACCCAGTACTTC. It specifies CASSPFRDRGTQYF.

The V call is TRBV5-1, the J call TRBJ2-7; 9 bases align to TRBD2. The CDR3 extends over 15 amino acids. V was clipped by 0 bases and J by 7 bases; unmatched bases: 8. Germline V gene sequence: CDR1 SGHRS, CDR2 YFSETQ. This chain's CDR3 is CASSLGSGGFAEQYF. The CDR3 coding sequence is TGCGCCAGCAGCTTGGGTAGCGGGGGTTTCGCGGAGCAGTACTTC.

The V gene is TRBV19, the J gene TRBJ1-6; D is possibly TRBD1 (6 bases). Trimming removed 2 bases from V and 9 bases from J, with 14 bases in between. Germline CDR1 and CDR2: LNHDA and SQIVND (reference sequence). The CDR3 has 15 amino acids. CDR3 region: CASSISRGAGSPLHF. For the CDR3, the DNA is TGTGCCAGTAGTATATCCAGGGGCGCGGGTTCACCCCTCCACTTT.

CDR3 coding DNA: TGTGCCAGCAGTTACCAGGACAGAGCTAACTATGGCTACACCTTC. Protein: CASSYQDRANYGYTF. The chain joins TRBV28 to TRBJ1-2, with D possibly being TRBD1 (6 bases). Germline V CDR1 and CDR2: MDHEN, SYDVKM. This CDR3 is 15 amino acids long. Trimming pared 4 bases from V and 0 bases from J, leaving 12 bases between.

J is TRBJ2-1 and V is TRBV24-1; 10 positions agree with TRBD1. Per germline, CDR1 KGHDR and CDR2 SFDVKD. The CDR3 consists of 15 residues. Trimming took 5 bases from V and 1 from J; bases not matched to a gene: 1. In DNA, the CDR3 is TGTGCCACCAGTGGACAGGGGGCTTCCTACAATGAGCAGTTCTTC. Residues: CATSGQGASYNEQFF.

The J gene is TRBJ2-7, the V gene TRBV5-4; TRBD1 matches at 8 bases. J was trimmed by 3 bases and V by 2 bases; bases with no gene match: 13. Germline V lookup: CDR1 SGHNT, CDR2 YYREEE (reference sequence). The CDR3 is 17 amino acids. CDR3 nucleotide sequence: TGTGCCAGCAGCTTTGGGGAGTCGGGACAGGCCCACTACGAGCAGTACTTC. Its protein product is CASSFGESGQAHYEQYF.

The gene calls are TRBV25-1 and TRBJ1-6; D is undetermined. The V end was cut by 4 bases, the J end by 0 bases, with 13 bases between. The CDR3 runs to 17 residues. Looked up from germline, CDR1 is MGHDK and CDR2 is SYGVNS. The CDR3 DNA reads as TGTGCCAGCAGTGGACCCGGTAGGAGCTCCTATAATTCACCCCTCCACTTT. Amino acid sequence: CASSGPGRSSYNSPLHF. The entire variable domain, with the rest obtained from reference TRBV25-1 and TRBJ1-6, is as follows: EADIYQTPRYLVIGTGKKITLECSQTMGHDKMYWYQQDPGMELHLIHYSYGVNSTEKGDLSSESTVSRIRTEHFPLTLESARPSHTSQYLCASSGPGRSSYNSPLHFGNGTRLTVT.

This sequence joins TRBV12-3 or TRBV12-4 and TRBJ1-4, with D possibly matching TRBD1 (5 bases). V lost 2 bases and J lost 7, with 5 bases in between. CDR3 length: 12 amino acids. Here the CDR3 reads CASSLQGEKLFF. The DNA of the CDR3 is TGTGCCAGCAGTTTACAGGGTGAAAAACTGTTTTTT.

A note on this clone: Mismatch with germline at one junction end may stem from a read error. The V and J genes are TRBV2 and TRBJ2-7, with TRBD1 matching over 9 bases. CDR1 SNHLY and CDR2 FYNNEI come from the germline V gene. The CDR3 length is 12 residues. The CDR3 coding sequence is TGTGCCAGCAGTGAGGGTCGGGGACAGGGTCCCTTC. Protein sequence: CASSEGRGQGPF. Based on the CDR3 plus reference TRBV2 and TRBJ2-7, the full variable domain is EPEVTQTPSHQVTQMGQEVILRCVPISNHLYFYWYRQILGQKVEFLVSFYNNEISEKSEIFDDQFSVERPDGSNFTLKIRSTKLEDSAMYFCASSEGRGQGPFGPGTRLTVT.

The chain couples TRBV2 to TRBJ2-7; a weak D match, TRBD1 (6 bases). This CDR3 comprises 16 residues. Trimming cost V 6 bases and J 4 bases, with 22 bases left between them. Looked up from germline, CDR1 is SNHLY and CDR2 is FYNNEI. Here the CDR3 DNA reads TGTGCCAGCAGCAGAGCAGCAGGGGCGTCGTTATACGAGCAGTACTTC. Its translation is CASSRAAGASLYEQYF.

The gene calls are TRBV4-1 and TRBJ1-4; TRBD1 matches at 8 bases. The V segment lost 5 bases and the J segment 1 base; nucleotides outside the gene matches: 6. Germline CDR1 is MGHRA and CDR2 is YSYEKL. The CDR3 consists of 16 residues. The CDR3 protein is CASSSDTGGTNEKLFF. CDR3 DNA: TGCGCCAGCAGCTCAGATACAGGGGGAACTAATGAAAAACTGTTTTTT.

The chain links TRBV11-2 to TRBJ2-3; D is unresolved. There are 14 residues in the CDR3. The V gene's germline CDR1 is SGHAT and CDR2 FQNNGV. Trimming shortened V by 10 bases and J by 0 bases, and 14 bases separated the two germline ends. The CDR3 coding sequence is TGTGCCACGGCGCGCGGAGTAAGCACAGATACGCAGTATTTT. This codes for CATARGVSTDTQYF.

The rearrangement joins TRBV25-1 to TRBJ2-7, with 10 positions matching TRBD1. Germline-derived CDR1 and CDR2 are MGHDK and SYGVNS. The V gene end was trimmed by 8 bases and the J gene end by 4 bases; junction bases not matched to a gene: 8. The CDR3 runs to 14 residues. In DNA, the CDR3 is TGTGCCAGCCAGGACAGGGGGTCTTTTTACGAGCAGTACTTC. It is translated as CASQDRGSFYEQYF.

The V gene is TRBV7-3, the J gene TRBJ1-3; 7 positions match TRBD1. Germline CDR1 is SGHTA and CDR2 is FQGTGA. Trimming removed 0 bases from V and 0 bases from J; junction bases left unmatched: 8. CDR3 length equals 18 residues. The CDR3 loop is CASSLTPTGYTSGNTIYF. As DNA, the CDR3 is TGTGCCAGCAGCTTAACCCCGACAGGGTACACCTCTGGAAACACCATATATTTT.

The CDR3 nucleotides read TGTGCCAGCAGCGATAGGGGCAGGGGGTACAATGAGCAGTTCTTC. Amino acid sequence: CASSDRGRGYNEQFF. V gene TRBV7-9 combines with J gene TRBJ2-1; 7 nucleotides match TRBD1. Unmatched junction bases numbered 8, after V lost 5 bases and J lost 4 bases. CDR1 is SEHNR, CDR2 FQNEAQ, per germline (reference sequence). This CDR3 is 15 amino acids long.

In this sample, this clone turned up once. The rearrangement uses TRBV20-1 and TRBJ1-6; D is unclear. CDR3 size: 15 residues. The germline CDR1 and CDR2 sequences are DFQATT and SNEGSKA (reference sequence). V lost 3 bases, J lost 7 bases, and 16 bases lay in between. The CDR3 reads CSASSGPRPNSPLHF. CDR3 nucleotide sequence: TGCAGTGCTAGTAGCGGGCCGAGGCCCAATTCACCCCTCCACTTT.